These 9 T cell receptor beta chains came from one sample sequenced in a study of regulatory T cells in long-lasting Graves disease. For TCR beta, libraries came from iRepertoire HTBI primers and Arm-PCR of CDR3 regions. Using its own MiXCR run on the multiplex PCR reads, TCRdb lists one record per CDR3 protein. Among 550,000 to 600,000 distinct CDR3 sequences listed, more than 15% were seen once. As to time point: newly diagnosed GD, antithyroid drugs for less than 3 months. PBMCs were the source of the RNA used for TCR sequencing. Separately, the same data were catalogued under a study of T cells in Graves' hyperthyroidism and ophthalmopathy.

Material: peripheral blood mononuclear cells (PBMCs), obtained at new diagnosis, from a patient treated with antithyroid drugs. The source is a man younger than 35 with Graves disease.

This clonotype was detected many times. The J gene is TRBJ2-1, the V gene TRBV11-2, with 10 positions matching TRBD1. V trimming: 0 bases; J trimming: 4 bases; junction bases outside the gene matches: 6. This CDR3 spans 17 amino acids. CDR1 SGHAT and CDR2 FQNNGV come from the germline V gene. DNA for the CDR3: TGTGCCAGCAGCTTAGATCCGGGACAGGGGCCTTACAATGAGCAGTTCTTC. Amino acids: CASSLDPGQGPYNEQFF.

This clonotype was found many times. The V and J genes are TRBV6-5 and TRBJ2-5; 12 bases map to TRBD2. Germline V gene sequence: CDR1 MNHEY, CDR2 SVGAGI. The trim removed 4 bases at V and 5 bases at J, leaving 11 bases unmatched. The CDR3 is 17 amino acids. CDR3 residues: CASSFTRTSGNPETQYF. CDR3 coding DNA: TGTGCCAGCAGTTTCACCAGGACTAGCGGGAACCCGGAGACCCAGTACTTC.

This chain links TRBV30 with TRBJ2-7; TRBD2 matches 7 bases. Germline lookup yields CDR1 GTSNPN and CDR2 SVGIG (reference sequence). The CDR3 covers 15 residues. Trimming took 2 bases from V and 1 from J; bases not matched to a gene: 8. This CDR3 reads CAWSFESGNSYEQYF. The CDR3 DNA sequence: TGTGCCTGGAGTTTCGAAAGCGGGAATTCCTACGAGCAGTACTTC.

About this clonotype itself: The final CDR3 position lacks the conserved phenylalanine or tryptophan, pointing to a likely read error. The chain recombines TRBV6-1 with TRBJ2-7, with D unresolved. V dropped 8 bases and J dropped 0 bases, with 11 bases sitting between them. This CDR3 has 13 residues. From germline, CDR1 is MNHNS and CDR2 SASEGT. The CDR3 loop is CASGLAVSYEQYL. CDR3 bases: TGTGCCAGCGGATTGGCAGTCTCCTACGAGCAGTACCTC.

The table lists this clonotype with many counts. The rearrangement links TRBV7-9 to TRBJ2-1; TRBD2 might be the D (6 bases). There are 14 residues in the CDR3. Trimming stripped 5 bases from V and 4 bases from J, with 12 bases between. CDR1 is SEHNR, CDR2 FQNEAQ, per germline (reference sequence). CDR3 coding DNA: TGTGCCAGCAGCCCCCCGGGGGTGTACAATGAGCAGTTCTTC. Its translation: CASSPPGVYNEQFF.

This clonotype was picked up a small number of times. The chain uses TRBV10-3 and TRBJ2-3, with 11 bases identical to TRBD2. J lost 1 base, V lost 10 bases, and 19 bases had no gene match. This CDR3 comprises 19 residues. CDR1 and CDR2 (germline): ENHRY, SYGVKD. Here the CDR3 DNA reads TGTGCCACCGCCCTATACCGACTAGCGGGATCCGGGGGCACAGATACGCAGTATTTT. Its protein product is CATALYRLAGSGGTDTQYF.

The chain links TRBV5-5 to TRBJ2-2, with D maybe TRBD2 (5 bases). Germline lookup yields CDR1 SGHKS and CDR2 YYEKEE (reference sequence). The CDR3 has 15 amino acids. Trimming cost V 0 bases and J 1 base, with 7 bases left between them. In nucleotides, the CDR3 is TGTGCCAGCAGCTTGGATGGGAGGAACACCGGGGAGCTGTTTTTT. Translating gives CASSLDGRNTGELFF.

The chain has TRBV5-6 and TRBJ2-1, with TRBD2 identical over 7 bases. The CDR3 runs to 21 residues. Germline values: CDR1 SGHDT, CDR2 YYEEEE. V trimming: 1 base; J trimming: 0 bases; junction bases outside the gene matches: 19. CDR3 in amino acids: CASSLKRWVSGGLDSYNEQFF. DNA of the CDR3: TGTGCCAGCAGCTTGAAACGGTGGGTCTCGGGGGGTTTGGACTCCTACAATGAGCAGTTCTTC.

The V gene is TRBV15, the J gene TRBJ1-5; 7 bases fit TRBD1. Germline V gives CDR1 LNHNV, CDR2 YYDKDF (reference sequence). The trim removed 0 bases at V and 7 bases at J, leaving 9 bases unmatched. CDR3 size: 16 residues. CDR3 protein: CATSRDRDSVRQPQHF. CDR3 sequence (DNA): TGTGCCACCAGCAGAGATCGGGACAGTGTTCGACAGCCCCAGCATTTT.